This note documents a single T cell receptor (beta chain) sequence. Sequencing was performed with immunoSEQ multiplex PCR; in TCRdb, only in-frame clones are kept and a portion is missing. The sample includes more than 4,500 clones, just under 80% of them seen just once. This sample stems from a study of blood T cell dynamics during melanoma immunotherapy. The CDR3 sequence is 14 residues long. Germline V gene sequence: CDR1 SGHAT, CDR2 FQNNGV. With 5 bases removed from V and 2 bases from J, the gap between germline ends came to 9 bases. The time point denotes: week 3, after first cycle of checkpoint inhibitor.

The receptor was derived from a human donor with melanoma. The V and J genes are TRBV11-2 and TRBJ2-2; D unclear. The sample in question was blood, obtained from a patient treated with checkpoint blockade. As DNA, the CDR3 is TGTGCCAGCAGCAGGCACCATAACACCGGGGAGCTGTTTTTT. It codes for CASSRHHNTGELFF. Based on the CDR3 plus reference TRBV11-2 and TRBJ2-2, the full variable domain is EAGVAQSPRYKIIEKRQSVAFWCNPISGHATLYWYQQILGQGPKLLIQFQNNGVVDDSQLPKDRFSAERLKGVDSTLKIQPAKLEDSAVYLCASSRHHNTGELFFGEGSRLTVL.